This TCR beta chain was sequenced for a study of shared clonotypes between healthy human individuals. Using immunoSEQ multiplex PCR, the repertoire was profiled, and TCRdb retains in-frame clones only, with some absent. This sample has 2 million to 2.5 million clones; under 95% occur once, and the top ten carry roughly 0.39%. V gave up 0 bases and J gave up 4 bases, with 9 bases separating them. Germline CDR1 reads ENHRY; CDR2 reads SYGVKD. The CDR3 is 14 residues long. The TCR was taken from a man aged 18 to 29 in good health. Some clones in this sample may be carry-over from other donors' samples. Sequencing was done on a sample of naive CD4+ T cells from PBMCs. Specified subset: CD45RA+ positively selected. The V and J genes are TRBV10-3 and TRBJ1-2; no definite D call. The CDR3 bases are TGTGCCATCAGTGAGTCGTCAGCGGGCTATGGCTACACCTTC. Its translation: CAISESSAGYGYTF.